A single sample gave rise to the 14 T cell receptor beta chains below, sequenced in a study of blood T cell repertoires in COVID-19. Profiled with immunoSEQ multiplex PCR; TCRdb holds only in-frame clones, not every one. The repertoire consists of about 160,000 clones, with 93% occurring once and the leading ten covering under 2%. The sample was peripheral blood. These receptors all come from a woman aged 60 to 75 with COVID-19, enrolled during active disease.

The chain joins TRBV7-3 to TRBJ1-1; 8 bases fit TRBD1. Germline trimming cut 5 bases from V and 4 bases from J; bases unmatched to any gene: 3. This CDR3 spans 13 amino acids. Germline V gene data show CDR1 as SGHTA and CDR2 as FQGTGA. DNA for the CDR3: TGTGCCAGCAGCGCAGGGGGCCCCACTGAAGCTTTCTTT. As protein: CASSAGGPTEAFF. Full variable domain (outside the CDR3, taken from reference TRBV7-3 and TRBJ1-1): GAGVSQTPSNKVTEKGKYVELRCDPISGHTALYWYRQSLGQGPEFLIYFQGTGAADDSGLPNDRFFAVRPEGSVSTLKIQRTERGDSAVYLCASSAGGPTEAFFGQGTRLTVV.

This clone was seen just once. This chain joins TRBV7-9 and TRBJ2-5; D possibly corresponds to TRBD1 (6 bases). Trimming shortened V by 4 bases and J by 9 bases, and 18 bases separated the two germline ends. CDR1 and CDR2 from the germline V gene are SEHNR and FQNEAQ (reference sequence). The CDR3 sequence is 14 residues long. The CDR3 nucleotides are TGTGCCAGCAGCTCTGGACAGCCGGGCCCAGCCCAGTACTTC. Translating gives CASSSGQPGPAQYF.

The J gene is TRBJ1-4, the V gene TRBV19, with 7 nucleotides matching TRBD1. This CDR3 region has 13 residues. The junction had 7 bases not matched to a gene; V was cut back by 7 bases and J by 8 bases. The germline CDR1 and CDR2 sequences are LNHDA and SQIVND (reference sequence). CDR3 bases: TGTGCCAGTAAATGGGGACAGACCGAAAAACTGTTTTTT. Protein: CASKWGQTEKLFF.

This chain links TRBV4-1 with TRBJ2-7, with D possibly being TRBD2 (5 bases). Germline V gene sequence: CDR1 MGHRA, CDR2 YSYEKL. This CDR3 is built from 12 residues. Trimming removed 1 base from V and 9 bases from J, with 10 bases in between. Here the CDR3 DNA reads TGCGCCAGCAGCCAAGGAACGGGGTTGCAGTACTTC. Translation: CASSQGTGLQYF.

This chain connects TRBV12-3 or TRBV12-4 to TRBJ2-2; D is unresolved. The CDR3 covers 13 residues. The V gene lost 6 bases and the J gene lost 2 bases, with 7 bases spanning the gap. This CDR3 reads CASSFFNTGELFF. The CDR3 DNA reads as TGTGCCAGCAGCTTCTTTAACACCGGGGAGCTGTTTTTT.

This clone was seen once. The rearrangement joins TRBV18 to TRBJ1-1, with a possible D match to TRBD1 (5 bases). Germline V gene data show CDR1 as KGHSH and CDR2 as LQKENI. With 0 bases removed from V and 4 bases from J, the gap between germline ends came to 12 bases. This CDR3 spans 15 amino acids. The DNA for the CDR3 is TGTGCCAGCTCACCACCTCCAGGGTGGGTCACTGAAGCTTTCTTT. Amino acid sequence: CASSPPPGWVTEAFF.

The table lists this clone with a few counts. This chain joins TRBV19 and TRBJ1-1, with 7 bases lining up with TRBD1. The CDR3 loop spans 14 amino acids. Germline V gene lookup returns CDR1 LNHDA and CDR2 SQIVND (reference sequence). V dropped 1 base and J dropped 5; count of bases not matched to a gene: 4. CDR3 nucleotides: TGTGCCAGTAGTATAGGGACAGGTTGGACTGAAGCTTTCTTT. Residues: CASSIGTGWTEAFF.

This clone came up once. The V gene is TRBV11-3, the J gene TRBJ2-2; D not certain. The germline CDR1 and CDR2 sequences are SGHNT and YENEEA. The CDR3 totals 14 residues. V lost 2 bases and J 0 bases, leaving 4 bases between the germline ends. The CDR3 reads CASSLYSNTGELFF. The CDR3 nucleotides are TGTGCCAGCAGCTTATATTCGAACACCGGGGAGCTGTTTTTT.

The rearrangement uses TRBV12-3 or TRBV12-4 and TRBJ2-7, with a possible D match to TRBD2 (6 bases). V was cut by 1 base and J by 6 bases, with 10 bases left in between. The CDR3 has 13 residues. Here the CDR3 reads CASSLGDWAEQYF. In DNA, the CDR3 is TGTGCCAGCAGTTTAGGGGACTGGGCCGAGCAGTACTTC.

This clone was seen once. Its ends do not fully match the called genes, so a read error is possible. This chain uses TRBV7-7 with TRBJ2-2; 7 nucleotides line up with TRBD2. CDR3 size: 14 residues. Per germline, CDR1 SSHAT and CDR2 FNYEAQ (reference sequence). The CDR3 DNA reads TGTGCTAGCAGCTTACAGCGGGGATCCGGGGAGCTGTTTTTT. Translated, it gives CASSLQRGSGELFF.

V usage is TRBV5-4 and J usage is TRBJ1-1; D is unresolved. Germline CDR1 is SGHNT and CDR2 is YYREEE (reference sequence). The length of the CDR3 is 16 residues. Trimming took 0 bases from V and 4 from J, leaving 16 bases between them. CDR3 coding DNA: TGTGCCAGCAGCTTGGCCAAGGTGCGGGTGGGCACTGAAGCTTTCTTT. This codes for CASSLAKVRVGTEAFF.

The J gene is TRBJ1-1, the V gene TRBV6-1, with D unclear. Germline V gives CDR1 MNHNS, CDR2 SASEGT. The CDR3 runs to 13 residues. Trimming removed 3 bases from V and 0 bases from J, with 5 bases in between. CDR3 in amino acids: CASSDTLNTEAFF. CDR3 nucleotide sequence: TGTGCCAGCAGTGACACACTGAACACTGAAGCTTTCTTT.

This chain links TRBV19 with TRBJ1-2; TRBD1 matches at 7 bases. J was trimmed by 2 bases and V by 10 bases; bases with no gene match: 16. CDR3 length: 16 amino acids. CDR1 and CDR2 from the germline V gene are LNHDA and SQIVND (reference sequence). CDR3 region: CATTVAGQAGNYGYTF. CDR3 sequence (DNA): TGTGCCACTACAGTAGCAGGACAGGCGGGAAACTATGGCTACACCTTC.

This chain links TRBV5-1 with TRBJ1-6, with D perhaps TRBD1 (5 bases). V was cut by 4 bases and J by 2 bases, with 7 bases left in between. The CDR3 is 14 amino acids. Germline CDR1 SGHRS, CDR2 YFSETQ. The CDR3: CASSADTYNSPLHF. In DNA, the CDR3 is TGCGCCAGCAGCGCGGACACCTATAATTCACCCCTCCACTTT.